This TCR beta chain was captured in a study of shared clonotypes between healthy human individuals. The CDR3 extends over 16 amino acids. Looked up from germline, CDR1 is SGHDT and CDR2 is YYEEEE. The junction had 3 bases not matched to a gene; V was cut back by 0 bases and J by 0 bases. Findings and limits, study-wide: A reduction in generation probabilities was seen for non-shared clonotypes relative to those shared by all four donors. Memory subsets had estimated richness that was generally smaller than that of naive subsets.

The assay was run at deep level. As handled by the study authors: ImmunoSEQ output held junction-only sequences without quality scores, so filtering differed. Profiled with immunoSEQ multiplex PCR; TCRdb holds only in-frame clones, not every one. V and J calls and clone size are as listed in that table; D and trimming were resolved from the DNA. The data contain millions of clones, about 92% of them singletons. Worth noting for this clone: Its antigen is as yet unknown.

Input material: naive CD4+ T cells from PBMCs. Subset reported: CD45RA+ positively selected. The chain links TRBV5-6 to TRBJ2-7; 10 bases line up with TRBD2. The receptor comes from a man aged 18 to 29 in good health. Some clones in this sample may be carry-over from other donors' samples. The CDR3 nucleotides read TGTGCCAGCAGCTTGGACCCTAGCGGGAGCTCCTACGAGCAGTACTTC. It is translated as CASSLDPSGSSYEQYF.